Shown below are 12 T cell receptor beta chains from a single sample sequenced in a study of chemoradiotherapy in HPV16-positive cancers. The repertoire was sequenced with immunoSEQ multiplex PCR; TCRdb's copy has only in-frame clones and lacks some. Among some 3,000 clones listed, more than 60% were seen once. Sequencing was performed on tumor tissue, taken from a patient who underwent chemoradiotherapy. The receptors were gathered from a human donor with HPV-associated anogenital cancer.

The chain combines TRBV30 with TRBJ2-1; 12 nucleotides line up with TRBD2. The CDR3 totals 17 residues. Germline-derived CDR1 and CDR2 are GTSNPN and SVGIG (reference sequence). Trimming took 7 bases from V and 0 from J; bases not matched to a gene: 10. The CDR3 coding sequence is TGTGCCTCCAGACTAGCGGGAGTTCCGAGCTCCTACAATGAGCAGTTCTTC. This translates into CASRLAGVPSSYNEQFF.

V is TRBV5-1 and J is TRBJ1-1; D is possibly TRBD1 (5 bases). This CDR3 contains 17 residues. V gave up 2 bases and J gave up 0 bases, with 17 bases separating them. Germline CDR1 SGHRS, CDR2 YFSETQ. CDR3 residues: CASSFFQGQYMNTEAFF. The CDR3, as DNA: TGCGCCAGCAGCTTTTTCCAGGGCCAATATATGAACACTGAAGCTTTCTTT.

The chain is built from TRBV7-3 and TRBJ1-2; 7 bases agree with TRBD1. This CDR3 is built from 15 residues. With 2 bases clipped from V and 4 bases from J, the junction kept 7 bases outside the gene matches. Per the germline V gene, CDR1 is SGHTA and CDR2 is FQGTGA. The CDR3 sequence is CASSLGQGGFYGYTF. CDR3 coding DNA: TGTGCCAGCAGCTTAGGCCAGGGGGGTTTCTATGGCTACACCTTC.

This clone was counted between two and nine times. The chain links TRBV5-5 to TRBJ2-1; TRBD1 is a possible D gene (6 bases). The CDR3 has 12 residues. Between the trimmed V and J ends, which lost 3 bases and 7 bases, there was a span of 8 bases. Germline V gene lookup returns CDR1 SGHKS and CDR2 YYEKEE (reference sequence). This CDR3 is CASSSQGNEQFF. Here the CDR3 DNA reads TGTGCCAGCAGCTCACAGGGTAATGAGCAGTTCTTC.

The chain has TRBV5-1 and TRBJ2-3; the D is unclear. Per germline, CDR1 SGHRS and CDR2 YFSETQ. CDR3 length: 14 residues. Between the trimmed V and J ends, which lost 4 bases and 8 bases, there was a span of 17 bases. The CDR3 sequence: CASSPDTSRGTQYF. CDR3 in DNA: TGCGCCAGCAGCCCCGATACGAGTCGAGGTACGCAGTATTTT.

The chain links TRBV30 to TRBJ2-7, with D perhaps TRBD1 or TRBD2 (6 bases each). V was cut by 4 bases and J by 4 bases, with 17 bases left in between. Germline-derived CDR1 and CDR2 are GTSNPN and SVGIG (reference sequence). The CDR3 is 14 residues long. CDR3 loop: CAWTGGTGWYEQYF. CDR3 coding DNA: TGTGCCTGGACCGGGGGAACAGGGTGGTACGAGCAGTACTTC.

This clone is large (0.1 to 1%) within its sample. This chain links TRBV5-1 with TRBJ1-2; 7 nucleotides line up with TRBD1. Germline CDR1 is SGHRS and CDR2 is YFSETQ. CDR3 size: 13 residues. Unmatched junction bases numbered 0, after V lost 4 bases and J lost 0 bases. Here the CDR3 DNA reads TGCGCCAGCAGCGACAGGGCTAACTATGGCTACACCTTC. Its translation: CASSDRANYGYTF.

The rearrangement links TRBV6-1 to TRBJ2-5, with 10 bases aligning to TRBD2. J gave up 5 bases and V 3 bases, and 18 bases lay outside the gene matches. The germline V gene has CDR1 MNHNS and CDR2 SASEGT. The CDR3 length is 19 residues. The CDR3 DNA follows: TGTGCCAGCAGTGAGGAAGGCCCCTTTAGCGGGAGGAAGGGGGAGACCCAGTACTTC. The encoded protein is CASSEEGPFSGRKGETQYF.

V is TRBV4-1 and J is TRBJ2-7; TRBD1 agrees at 7 bases. CDR1 is MGHRA and CDR2 is YSYEKL in the germline V gene. This CDR3 has 16 amino acids. V dropped 0 bases and J dropped 2; count of bases not matched to a gene: 7. CDR3 DNA: TGCGCCAGCAGCCAAGAGCCTACAGGGGATACCTACGAGCAGTACTTC. It yields the protein CASSQEPTGDTYEQYF.

This clone is a singleton in its sample. The chain carries TRBV5-1 and TRBJ2-3; D remains ambiguous. Germline CDR1 reads SGHRS; CDR2 reads YFSETQ. Trimming cost V 2 bases and J 0 bases, with 7 bases left between them. This CDR3 contains 14 residues. CDR3 coding DNA: TGCGCCAGCAGCTTTACGGAAAGCACAGATACGCAGTATTTT. Translated, it gives CASSFTESTDTQYF.

The V and J genes are TRBV5-1 and TRBJ2-5; D is undetermined. Germline V lookup: CDR1 SGHRS, CDR2 YFSETQ. V lost 5 bases, J lost 5 bases, and 7 bases lay in between. The CDR3 is 11 amino acids. The CDR3 DNA is TGCGCCAGCAGTACGGAGGAGACCCAGTACTTC. Translating it yields CASSTEETQYF.

The sample holds a few counts of this clone. CDR3 region: CASSQDWGISYEQYF. The CDR3 DNA reads as TGCGCCAGCAGCCAAGATTGGGGGATCTCCTACGAGCAGTACTTC. V is TRBV4-1 and J is TRBJ2-7; D may correspond to TRBD1 or TRBD2 (5 bases each). Germline loops: CDR1 MGHRA, CDR2 YSYEKL. V lost 0 bases and J lost 0, with 9 bases in between. This CDR3 contains 15 residues.